The 30 T cell receptor beta chains below were found in one sample sequenced in a study of regulatory T cells in long-lasting Graves disease. Regarding time point: newly diagnosed GD, antithyroid drugs for less than 3 months. Researchers made the TCR library from RNA that was extracted from PBMCs. With iRepertoire HTBI primers and Arm-PCR of CDR3 regions, TCR beta libraries were built. In TCRdb, the multiplex PCR reads were re-called with MiXCR into one record per CDR3 protein. The repertoire holds fewer than 450,000 distinct CDR3 sequences, with 15% as singletons. These data also formed part of another study, on T cells in Graves' hyperthyroidism and ophthalmopathy.

The sample consisted of peripheral blood mononuclear cells (PBMCs), taken at new diagnosis, from a patient treated with antithyroid drugs. Every receptor here comes from a woman between 35 and 50 years old with Graves disease.

CDR3 nucleotide sequence: TGTGCCAGCAGCTTGAGAGCAGACCCCTATAATTCACCCCTCCACTTT. Its protein is CASSLRADPYNSPLHF. The chain combines TRBV7-6 with TRBJ1-6; D is unclear. The CDR3 is 16 residues long. Germline CDR1 SGHVS, CDR2 FNYEAQ. V shed 3 bases and J shed 2 bases, with 11 bases lying between them.

There are many counts of this clonotype. This chain links TRBV11-3 with TRBJ2-1, with 12 bases aligning to TRBD2. Germline V lookup: CDR1 SGHNT, CDR2 YENEEA. V shed 5 bases and J 6 bases; nucleotides not matched to a gene: 14. This CDR3 has 18 amino acids. CDR3 DNA sequence: TGTGCCAGCAGCACCCGCGACCTAGCGGGAGGGCCGATCAATGAGCAGTTCTTC. This codes for CASSTRDLAGGPINEQFF.

The rearrangement joins TRBV2 to TRBJ2-3; TRBD1 matches 7 bases. CDR1 and CDR2 from the germline V gene are SNHLY and FYNNEI. Trimming at V came to 5 bases and at J to 4 bases, leaving 15 bases not matched to a gene. This CDR3 comprises 17 residues. The CDR3 DNA reads TGTGCCAGCAGTTTTTTGTGGCGTGGACAGGAGGCAGATACGCAGTATTTT. This gives the protein CASSFLWRGQEADTQYF.

This clonotype was seen a handful of times. The chain carries TRBV27 and TRBJ2-7, with TRBD2 as a possible D gene (6 bases). Per the germline V gene, CDR1 is MNHEY and CDR2 is SMNVEV (reference sequence). Trimming left V 2 bases short and J 2 bases short, with 10 bases between. CDR3 size: 14 residues. This chain's CDR3 is CASSLGSGPYEQYF. The CDR3, as DNA: TGTGCCAGCAGTTTAGGTAGCGGTCCCTACGAGCAGTACTTC.

Ten or more counts support this clonotype. The rearrangement links TRBV29-1 to TRBJ1-2; TRBD1 might be the D (5 bases). CDR3 length: 12 residues. The V gene's germline CDR1 is SQVTM and CDR2 ANQGSEA. Trimming shortened V by 4 bases and J by 3 bases, and 9 bases separated the two germline ends. CDR3 coding DNA: TGCAGCGTTGTGCAGGGTTACTATGGCTACACCTTC. As protein: CSVVQGYYGYTF.

A note on this clonotype: A read error is possible here, since a much larger clone lies one base away. This chain uses TRBV4-1 with TRBJ2-5; unclear D gene. The germline V gene encodes CDR1 MGHRA and CDR2 YSYEKL. The CDR3 covers 11 residues. The CDR3 region is CASIPHETPYF. The CDR3 nucleotides are TGTGCCAGCATCCCGCATGAGACCCCGTACTTC.

This clonotype has just a few counts. V and J are TRBV2 and TRBJ1-5; the D gene is possibly TRBD1 (6 bases). V was clipped by 3 bases and J by 6 bases, with 12 bases between them. Germline CDR1 is SNHLY and CDR2 is FYNNEI. The length of the CDR3 is 14 residues. The CDR3 coding sequence is TGTGCCAGCAGTGACAATGGACAGAGTCAGCCCCAGCATTTT. Translating gives CASSDNGQSQPQHF.

This clonotype was observed a handful of times. The rearrangement links TRBV19 to TRBJ2-1; possibly TRBD2 for D (5 bases). Germline CDR1 LNHDA, CDR2 SQIVND (reference sequence). V dropped 1 base and J dropped 9 bases, with 16 bases sitting between them. The CDR3 is 15 residues long. CDR3 amino acids: CASSIGLLAVGEQFF. CDR3 DNA sequence: TGTGCCAGTAGTATAGGATTGCTAGCCGTGGGTGAGCAGTTCTTC.

This clonotype turned up a few times. V is TRBV7-9 and J is TRBJ2-7; 8 bases are shared with TRBD1. The CDR3 runs to 14 residues. V was pared by 5 bases and J by 2 bases, with 5 bases of the junction left unmatched. Germline V CDR1 and CDR2: SEHNR, FQNEAQ (reference sequence). The CDR3 reads CASSARTGPYEQYF. The CDR3 bases are TGTGCCAGCAGCGCCCGGACAGGGCCCTACGAGCAGTACTTC.

The chain joins TRBV13 to TRBJ1-2, with 9 bases lining up with TRBD1. The CDR3 covers 12 residues. CDR1 is PRHDT, CDR2 FYEKMQ, per germline (reference sequence). The J segment lost 7 bases and the V segment lost 4 bases, leaving 1 base of the junction unmatched. Written as DNA, the CDR3 is TGTGCCAGCAGCTCACAGGGGGCTGGCTACACCTTC. Amino acids: CASSSQGAGYTF.

Only one count was recorded for this clonotype. The chain joins TRBV12-3 or TRBV12-4 to TRBJ2-1; 7 nucleotides agree with TRBD2. This CDR3 contains 15 residues. V lost 8 bases to trimming and J lost 1 base; unmatched junction nucleotides: 8. CDR3 bases: TGTGCCAGCCGCCTTAGCGGGCCGTCCTACAATGAGCAGTTCTTC. Translating gives CASRLSGPSYNEQFF.

The chain joins TRBV6-2 or TRBV6-3 to TRBJ2-3; maybe TRBD1 (5 bases). CDR1 and CDR2 (germline): MNHEY, SVGEGT. The CDR3 loop spans 17 amino acids. Trimming took 0 bases from V and 5 from J, leaving 18 bases between them. The CDR3 loop reads CASSYSTVAIEEDTQYF. The CDR3 nucleotides are TGTGCCAGCAGTTACTCGACAGTGGCGATCGAGGAAGATACGCAGTATTTT.

This clonotype was found once. A read error may explain this, as a much larger clone is one base away. The V and J genes are TRBV12-3 or TRBV12-4 and TRBJ2-1, with 8 bases lining up with TRBD2. The CDR3 is 14 amino acids. With V trimmed by 4 bases and J by 13 bases, 12 bases remained unmatched. CDR3 sequence: CASSYGGGQETQFF. CDR3 nucleotide sequence: TGTGCCAGCAGTTACGGGGGGGGCCAAGAGACCCAGTTCTTC.

This clonotype appeared many times. The CDR3 sequence is CASSLDKWGRGSEQYF. As DNA, the CDR3 is TGTGCCAGCAGCTTAGATAAGTGGGGCAGGGGGAGCGAGCAGTACTTC. The genes are TRBV11-2 and TRBJ2-7; TRBD1 aligns across 7 bases. The germline V gene has CDR1 SGHAT and CDR2 FQNNGV. Trimming at V came to 0 bases and at J to 6 bases, leaving 11 bases not matched to a gene. The CDR3 runs 16 residues.

The chain has TRBV11-2 and TRBJ2-1; TRBD2 aligns across 8 bases. Germline lookup yields CDR1 SGHAT and CDR2 FQNNGV. The CDR3 contains 14 residues. V lost 5 bases and J lost 9; bases outside the gene matches: 9. The DNA for the CDR3 is TGTGCCAGCAGCCCTCCGGGGGGGGGCCTTGAGCAGTTCTTC. Translating gives CASSPPGGGLEQFF.

This clonotype was observed many times. The chain combines TRBV27 with TRBJ2-3; the D is unclear. CDR3 size: 15 residues. V lost 5 bases and J 2 bases, leaving 14 bases between the germline ends. Germline V CDR1 and CDR2: MNHEY, SMNVEV (reference sequence). The CDR3 region is CASSQTSGATDTQYF. The CDR3 DNA reads TGTGCCAGCAGTCAGACCTCGGGCGCCACAGATACGCAGTATTTT.

This clonotype occurred many times. The chain is built from TRBV11-3 and TRBJ2-3; unclear D gene. Trimming cost V 7 bases and J 0 bases, with 11 bases left between them. Germline V lookup: CDR1 SGHNT, CDR2 YENEEA. The CDR3 totals 14 residues. CDR3 sequence: CASTWTSSTDTQYF. The CDR3, as DNA: TGTGCCAGCACCTGGACCTCGAGCACAGATACGCAGTATTTT.

The chain combines TRBV7-3 with TRBJ1-2, with 8 bases aligning to TRBD1. Germline values: CDR1 SGHTA, CDR2 FQGTGA. V was clipped by 4 bases and J by 5 bases; unmatched bases: 12. The CDR3 runs 16 residues. The CDR3 nucleotides are TGTGCCAGCAGCTCTTCCGGGACAGGATTAAATTATGGCTACACCTTC. It encodes CASSSSGTGLNYGYTF.

This clonotype was recorded many times. The chain recombines TRBV28 with TRBJ2-7, with a tentative D call TRBD1 (6 bases). Germline values: CDR1 MDHEN, CDR2 SYDVKM. The CDR3 runs 14 residues. Between the trimmed V and J ends, which lost 5 bases and 3 bases, there was a span of 14 bases. The CDR3 protein is CASSRQATLYEQYF. The CDR3 nucleotides are TGTGCCAGCAGTAGACAGGCTACCCTCTACGAGCAGTACTTC.

The table lists this clonotype with many counts. The chain employs TRBV27 and TRBJ2-7; a possible D gene is TRBD1 (6 bases). There are 14 residues in the CDR3. Between the trimmed V and J ends, which lost 6 bases and 3 bases, there was a span of 15 bases. Germline CDR1 is MNHEY and CDR2 is SMNVEV (reference sequence). The DNA for the CDR3 is TGTGCCAGCAGATCATACCGGGACAACTACGAGCAGTACTTC. It specifies CASRSYRDNYEQYF.

This clonotype was counted a few times. This chain joins TRBV9 and TRBJ2-3; D is possibly TRBD2 (6 bases). The CDR3 has 15 residues. The germline V and J ends were trimmed by 0 bases and 2 bases, with 10 bases remaining between them. CDR1 is SGDLS, CDR2 YYNGEE, per germline. The CDR3 DNA sequence: TGTGCCAGCAGCGTAGAGTCTAGCGACACAGATACGCAGTATTTT. It specifies CASSVESSDTDTQYF.

The chain employs TRBV7-9 and TRBJ2-1, with 9 bases that match TRBD1. Trimming cost V 6 bases and J 3 bases; bases outside gene matches: 9. CDR3 length: 16 amino acids. The V gene's germline CDR1 is SEHNR and CDR2 FQNEAQ (reference sequence). As DNA, the CDR3 is TGTGCCAGCAGACCCGGACAGGGGCAATTCTACAATGAGCAGTTCTTC. Its translation is CASRPGQGQFYNEQFF.

This clonotype showed up many times. This chain uses TRBV3-1 with TRBJ2-5; D remains unclear. The CDR3 length is 14 residues. CDR1 is LGHDT, CDR2 YNNKEL, per germline (reference sequence). Trimming shortened V by 6 bases and J by 2 bases, and 13 bases separated the two germline ends. DNA of the CDR3: TGTGCCAGCAGGGGCCCGACGGGTCAAGAGACCCAGTACTTC. Translated: CASRGPTGQETQYF.

This clonotype was counted at least ten times. The CDR3 here is CASSYVAGASSGTDTQYF. The CDR3, as DNA: TGTGCCAGCAGTTACGTTGCGGGAGCGAGCTCTGGCACAGATACGCAGTATTTT. V and J are TRBV6-5 and TRBJ2-3, with 7 bases matching TRBD2. Germline values: CDR1 MNHEY, CDR2 SVGAGI. The V segment lost 2 bases and the J segment 1 base; nucleotides outside the gene matches: 12. The CDR3 has 18 amino acids.

This clonotype was counted between two and nine times. V and J are TRBV18 and TRBJ2-3; tentatively, D is TRBD1 or TRBD2 (6 bases each). Germline assignment: CDR1 KGHSH and CDR2 LQKENI. The CDR3 loop spans 14 amino acids. V was shortened by 3 bases and J by 2 bases, with 9 bases between the two germline ends. The CDR3 loop reads CASSPGGPTDTQYF. The CDR3 bases are TGTGCCAGCTCACCCGGGGGCCCCACAGATACGCAGTATTTT.

This CDR3 is CAISESIRDTLYGYTF. As DNA, the CDR3 is TGTGCCATCAGTGAGTCAATTCGGGACACCCTTTATGGCTACACCTTC. The chain links TRBV10-3 to TRBJ1-2; a possible D gene is TRBD1 (6 bases). Germline V gene lookup returns CDR1 ENHRY and CDR2 SYGVKD. Trimming removed 0 bases at V and 5 bases at J, with 16 bases between. The CDR3 runs to 16 residues.

This clonotype was seen at least ten times. The genes are TRBV20-1 and TRBJ2-7; D is ambiguous. The length of the CDR3 is 12 residues. The V gene lost 0 bases and the J gene lost 4 bases, with 7 bases spanning the gap. Germline-derived CDR1 and CDR2 are DFQATT and SNEGSKA (reference sequence). The CDR3 loop is CSARDPQYEQYF. CDR3 in DNA: TGCAGTGCTAGAGATCCCCAATACGAGCAGTACTTC.

The sample holds many counts of this clonotype. The V gene is TRBV9, the J gene TRBJ2-3; 9 bases agree with TRBD1. CDR3 size: 15 residues. V trimming: 4 bases; J trimming: 2 bases; junction bases outside the gene matches: 5. Germline-derived CDR1 and CDR2 are SGDLS and YYNGEE. CDR3 amino acids: CASSQTGGITDTQYF. The CDR3 DNA is TGTGCCAGCAGCCAGACAGGGGGGATCACAGATACGCAGTATTTT.

This clonotype appeared many times. The chain links TRBV28 to TRBJ2-3, with D unresolved. CDR1 and CDR2 (germline): MDHEN, SYDVKM. Trimming shortened V by 1 base and J by 0 bases, and 11 bases separated the two germline ends. The CDR3 loop spans 16 amino acids. Written as DNA, the CDR3 is TGTGCCAGCAGTTTATCCTTGACACACAGCACAGATACGCAGTATTTT. Protein sequence: CASSLSLTHSTDTQYF.

This clonotype was counted ten times or more. The V call is TRBV7-9, the J call TRBJ2-2; D ambiguous. The CDR3 spans 15 residues. Germline loops: CDR1 SEHNR, CDR2 FQNEAQ (reference sequence). Deletions cut 6 bases from V and 1 base from J, with 12 bases between. This CDR3 is CASSPPGQNTGELFF. CDR3 bases: TGTGCCAGCAGTCCACCGGGCCAGAACACCGGGGAGCTGTTTTTT.